This TCR beta chain appears in the sequencing data of a study of T-cell reconstitution after alpha-beta-depleted transplantation in children. In this sample, this clonotype turned up many times. Its antigen is as yet unknown. Germline loops: CDR1 SQVTM, CDR2 ANQGSEA. V was clipped by 3 bases and J by 1 base, with 9 bases between them. The CDR3 extends over 13 amino acids. Study outcomes and limitations: A year post-transplant, T-cell counts and diversity derived mostly from newly produced T cells. Where alpha-beta T cells came from about two months after transplant was reportedly several hundred expanded graft clones.

This sample's TCRbeta library carried unique molecular identifier barcodes. TCRdb redid the calling of the PCR reads with MiXCR, one entry per CDR3 protein. Of just under 250,000 distinct CDR3 sequences in the sample, roughly 24% were seen once. This chain joins TRBV29-1 and TRBJ2-5, with D tentatively TRBD2 (6 bases). This sequence was found in a girl aged 2 to 9 with Fanconi anemia, due to receive a stem cell transplant. Sequences were derived from PBMCs, sampled before TCRalphabeta/CD19-depleted stem cell transplant. The CDR3 loop reads CSVDQGGQETQYF. CDR3 nucleotide sequence: TGCAGCGTTGACCAGGGAGGCCAAGAGACCCAGTACTTC.